This entry concerns a single T cell receptor beta chain. Authors' processing steps: Amplification from reference gene primers served as the basis for estimated nucleated cell counts. Generated by immunoSEQ multiplex PCR, the TCRdb table keeps only in-frame clones and is missing some. V, J and clone size reflect that table, while D and trimming were determined from the DNA. Of hundreds of thousands of clones in the sample, less than 90% were seen once. The data were obtained in a study of blood T cell repertoires in COVID-19. Turning to the study itself: Specimens from acute and convalescent COVID-19 originated in the United States, Italy and Spain. In each case, the material was cDNA or gDNA derived from T cells, B-cell-depleted T cells, or PBMCs.

The CDR3 sequence is 13 residues long. Between the trimmed V and J ends, which lost 8 bases and 5 bases, there was a span of 16 bases. Germline V gives CDR1 ENHRY, CDR2 SYGVKD. V usage is TRBV10-3 and J usage is TRBJ2-7, with a possible D match to TRBD1 (6 bases). The receptor's source is a woman in her 70s with active or convalescent COVID-19. Material: peripheral blood. The CDR3 region is CAISGQQRNEQYF. The CDR3 DNA follows: TGTGCCATCTCAGGACAGCAGCGGAACGAGCAGTACTTC.